This T cell receptor beta chain was sequenced during a study of T cell responses to AZD1222 COVID-19 vaccine. Remarks on this clone: Its antigen is unknown.

Overall study findings and caveats: There were vaccine-associated CD4 TCRs across spike, dominant at 160-218 and 743-854.

The assay was immunoSEQ multiplex PCR, and TCRdb's table has in-frame clones only and misses some. Here the sample spans around 100,000 clones, more than 85% being singletons. The receptor was derived from an adult in good health. Material: peripheral blood, obtained on day 0 of AZD1222 vaccination.

The CDR3 loop reads CASSQEGIGGEKLFF. In DNA form, the CDR3 reads TGCGCCAGCAGCCAAGAGGGGATCGGGGGGGAAAAACTGTTTTTT. The chain has TRBV4-1 and TRBJ1-4; D perhaps matches TRBD1 (5 bases). The CDR3 covers 15 residues. Trimming took off 0 bases at V and 8 bases at J, with 13 bases between the two ends. Per the germline V gene, CDR1 is MGHRA and CDR2 is YSYEKL.